This is a list of T cell receptor beta chains from one sample in a study of blood T cells in healthy people across ages. From the 5' RACE reads, TCRdb called clonotypes with MiXCR, one entry per CDR3 protein. The data show some 700,000 distinct CDR3 sequences, 43% seen once. Material: blood. Receptors were obtained from a woman aged 55-70 years in good health. Each CDR3 is given with its conserved first and last residue. A D gene is named only where the DNA matches it firmly. Clone size is stated in some rows and not others, as once, few, many or a class when expanded.

TRBV10-3	TRBJ2-7	-	-	TGTGCCATCAGTGGGACGGAGGCTTACGAGCAGTACTTC	CAISGTEAYEQYF
TRBV6-1	TRBJ1-1	few	-	TGTGCCAGCAGTGAACACAGCACCCGCACTGAAGCTTTCTTT	CASSEHSTRTEAFF
TRBV20-1	TRBJ2-3	-	TRBD2	TGCAGTGCTAGAGATCTTAGACTAGCAATCACAGATACGCAGTATTTT	CSARDLRLAITDTQYF
TRBV6-5	TRBJ2-7	few	-	TGTGCCAGCAGTCCCCGGACCCCAGACTCGTCCGAGCAGTACTTC	CASSPRTPDSSEQYF
TRBV30	TRBJ2-6	-	-	TGTGCCTGGAGTGGGAGGACAGCTCCCTCTGGGGCCAACGTCCTGACTTTC	CAWSGRTAPSGANVLTF
TRBV11-1	TRBJ1-1	-	-	TGTGCCAGCAGCTTAAGAAGGTCTGAAGCTTTCTTT	CASSLRRSEAFF
TRBV30	TRBJ1-2	few	TRBD1	TGTGCCTGGAGGACGGCGCCGGGACAGCGGACCATCCTCTATGGCTACACCTTC	CAWRTAPGQRTILYGYTF
TRBV5-1	TRBJ2-2	-	-	TGCGCCAGCAGCTTGGGTTCGTTCGCGCCGGACGGGGAGCTGTTTTTT	CASSLGSFAPDGELFF
TRBV24-1	TRBJ1-2	-	TRBD1	TGTGCCACCAGTGATAGAGACAGGGATGGCTACACCTTC	CATSDRDRDGYTF
TRBV3-1	TRBJ2-3	-	-	TGTGCCAGCAGCCGGACCACTAGCACAGAAACGCAGTATTTT	CASSRTTSTETQYF
TRBV11-2	TRBJ2-5	-	TRBD2	TGTGCCAGCAGCCGTTATCTCGGACTAGCGGGGCACCAAGAGACCCAGTACTTC	CASSRYLGLAGHQETQYF
TRBV12-3/TRBV12-4	TRBJ2-3	-	TRBD1	TGTGCCAGCAGCCCCTCCGGGACAGGGTTGAGGGATACGCAGTATTTT	CASSPSGTGLRDTQYF
TRBV20-1	TRBJ2-7	-	TRBD1	TGCAGTGCTAGAGATGTCCGGGACAGAGACTACGAGCAGTACTTC	CSARDVRDRDYEQYF
TRBV7-8	TRBJ2-1	-	TRBD2	TGTGCCAGCAGCCTCCCTAGCGGGAGGGTCTATGAGCAGTTCTTC	CASSLPSGRVYEQFF
TRBV28	TRBJ1-5	-	-	TGTGCCAGCGGCTATGGGACGGTCCAAGACCAGCCCCAGCATTTT	CASGYGTVQDQPQHF
TRBV5-6	TRBJ2-3	few	TRBD2	TGTGCCAGCAGCTTGTCAAGCGGGAGGGTTGAATCAGATACGCAGTATTTT	CASSLSSGRVESDTQYF
TRBV29-1	TRBJ2-3	-	-	TGCAGCGTTGTGGCAGGGGGCACAGATACGCAGTATTTT	CSVVAGGTDTQYF
TRBV2	TRBJ2-7	once	-	TGTGCCAGCAGTGAGGGGGTAATGAACGAGCAGTACTTC	CASSEGVMNEQYF
TRBV10-3	TRBJ2-1	few	-	TGTGCCATCAGTGAGACCAGCTCCTACAATGAGCAGTTCTTC	CAISETSSYNEQFF
TRBV4-2	TRBJ2-7	-	-	TGTGCCAGCAGCCAAGAAGGCCAGAATACCTACGAGCAGTACTTC	CASSQEGQNTYEQYF